These 15 T cell receptor beta chains share one sample of origin, sequenced in a study of regulatory and conventional T cells in RAG deficiency. The data were produced by immunoSEQ multiplex PCR, yet TCRdb's version contains in-frame clones alone and is incomplete. The sample has 34,000 or so clones, 89% seen once. The same specimen was also included in a second study, on regulatory T cells. That work states: Amplification used 52 TRBV primers and 13 TRBJ primers.

Sequences were obtained from CD8+ T cells sorted from blood. The source of these receptors is a human donor in good health.

The chain couples TRBV13 to TRBJ1-2; TRBD1 is a possible D gene (5 bases). The V gene lost 3 bases and the J gene lost 11 bases, with 16 bases spanning the gap. The CDR3 is 13 amino acids. The germline CDR1 and CDR2 sequences are PRHDT and FYEKMQ (reference sequence). The CDR3 region is CASSLGTARRYTF. For the CDR3, the DNA is TGTGCCAGCAGCTTGGGGACGGCCCGAAGGTACACCTTC.

This chain uses TRBV5-1 with TRBJ2-7; 11 positions agree with TRBD2. This CDR3 spans 15 amino acids. The ends lost 4 bases at V and 6 bases at J; junction bases unmatched: 9. Per germline, CDR1 SGHRS and CDR2 YFSETQ. This chain's CDR3 is CASSLQLAGGIEQYF. Here the CDR3 DNA reads TGCGCCAGCAGCCTGCAGCTAGCGGGGGGAATCGAGCAGTACTTC.

The rearrangement uses TRBV7-3 and TRBJ1-6; D gene uncertain. The germline V and J ends were trimmed by 4 bases and 7 bases, with 8 bases remaining between them. Germline V gene data show CDR1 as SGHTA and CDR2 as FQGTGA. The CDR3 runs 13 residues. CDR3 coding DNA: TGTGCCAGCAGCTCCGATCACAATTCACCCCTCCACTTT. Its protein is CASSSDHNSPLHF.

The chain has TRBV9 and TRBJ2-2, with D perhaps being TRBD1 or TRBD2 (6 bases each). CDR1 and CDR2 (germline): SGDLS, YYNGEE. The length of the CDR3 is 17 residues. V gave up 4 bases and J gave up 1 base, with 17 bases separating them. CDR3: CASSHKFGGLNTGELFF. CDR3 nucleotide sequence: TGTGCCAGCAGCCATAAATTTGGGGGGCTGAACACCGGGGAGCTGTTTTTT.

The chain employs TRBV5-4 and TRBJ2-1, with 9 bases matching TRBD1. V shed 5 bases and J 5 bases; nucleotides not matched to a gene: 5. CDR3 length: 14 residues. CDR1 SGHNT and CDR2 YYREEE come from the germline V gene (reference sequence). CDR3 bases: TGTGCCAGCAGGCAGGGACAGGGAAACAATGAGCAGTTCTTC. It is translated as CASRQGQGNNEQFF.

V and J are TRBV7-6 and TRBJ1-2; D is unclear. Germline CDR1 reads SGHVS; CDR2 reads FNYEAQ. This CDR3 is built from 14 residues. Trimming removed 1 base at V and 3 bases at J, with 9 bases between. The CDR3 DNA sequence: TGTGCCAGCAGCTTAGGTTCACTTGACTATGGCTACACCTTC. This translates into CASSLGSLDYGYTF.

The rearrangement joins TRBV19 to TRBJ2-5; 11 bases match TRBD2. There are 16 residues in the CDR3. V lost 2 bases and J lost 4; bases outside the gene matches: 6. Looked up from germline, CDR1 is LNHDA and CDR2 is SQIVND (reference sequence). In nucleotides, the CDR3 is TGTGCCAGTAGTATACCTACTAGCGGGAGACGAGAGACCCAGTACTTC. It encodes CASSIPTSGRRETQYF.

The chain carries TRBV12-2 and TRBJ2-7; no check of the table's D call, TRBD1, against the DNA was made. TRBV12-2 is described as a pseudogene. The CDR3 is 16 amino acids. CDR3 region: CASRPRTGGSCYEQYF. CDR3 sequence (DNA): TGTGCAAGTCGCCCCCGGACAGGGGGATCCTGCTACGAGCAGTACTTC.

The chain joins TRBV18 to TRBJ1-5; the match to TRBD1 covers 8 bases. The V segment lost 8 bases and the J segment 4 bases; nucleotides outside the gene matches: 13. The CDR3 consists of 16 residues. Per the germline V gene, CDR1 is KGHSH and CDR2 is LQKENI. The CDR3 DNA reads as TGTGCCAGCGCTCTGACAGGGGTATTTGGAAATCAGCCCCAGCATTTT. It codes for CASALTGVFGNQPQHF.

The chain combines TRBV7-3 with TRBJ1-6, with no clear D. The ends were cut back, 5 bases at V and 11 bases at J, with 1 base in the middle. The CDR3 contains 9 residues. Germline-derived CDR1 and CDR2 are SGHTA and FQGTGA. The CDR3 DNA sequence: TGTGCCAGCAGCGCACCCCTCCACTTT. Translated: CASSAPLHF. The whole variable domain, remainder taken from reference TRBV7-3 and TRBJ1-6, is GAGVSQTPSNKVTEKGKYVELRCDPISGHTALYWYRQSLGQGPEFLIYFQGTGAADDSGLPNDRFFAVRPEGSVSTLKIQRTERGDSAVYLCASSAPLHFGNGTRLTVT.

The V gene is TRBV6-6, the J gene TRBJ2-7; D not certain. CDR1 MNHNY and CDR2 SVGAGI come from the germline V gene (reference sequence). Trimming shortened V by 0 bases and J by 5 bases, and 5 bases separated the two germline ends. This CDR3 is built from 12 residues. CDR3 residues: CASSYSTDEQYF. The CDR3 bases are TGTGCCAGCAGTTACTCGACGGACGAGCAGTACTTC.

The table lists this clone with a count of one. The V gene is TRBV27, the J gene TRBJ1-2; tentatively, D is TRBD1 (5 bases). Germline V gene lookup returns CDR1 MNHEY and CDR2 SMNVEV (reference sequence). The germline V and J ends were trimmed by 0 bases and 4 bases, with 12 bases remaining between them. The CDR3 is made up of 15 amino acids. The CDR3 nucleotides are TGTGCCAGCAGTTTATCCAGCCACGGGGGCTATGGCTACACCTTC. Its translation is CASSLSSHGGYGYTF.

This clone was detected once. This chain joins TRBV5-6 and TRBJ2-7, with 9 nucleotides matching TRBD1. V lost 4 bases and J lost 5; bases outside the gene matches: 7. Germline V gene sequence: CDR1 SGHDT, CDR2 YYEEEE. The CDR3 is 14 residues long. The CDR3 coding sequence is TGTGCCAGCAGCCTATGGACAGGGGATAACGAGCAGTACTTC. Encoded protein: CASSLWTGDNEQYF.

This chain uses TRBV5-6 with TRBJ1-2; 9 bases match TRBD1. This CDR3 is 14 amino acids long. From germline, CDR1 is SGHDT and CDR2 YYEEEE. The V and J ends lost 2 bases and 7 bases, in that order; junction bases with no gene match: 6. CDR3 protein: CASSLGTGTGGYTF. The CDR3 DNA is TGTGCCAGCAGCTTAGGGACAGGGACAGGTGGCTACACCTTC.

The chain uses TRBV7-8 and TRBJ2-1; 7 bases map to TRBD2. Trimming took 6 bases from V and 2 from J; bases not matched to a gene: 7. CDR1 and CDR2 (germline): SGHVS, FQNEAQ. This CDR3 is 15 amino acids long. CDR3 residues: CASRPAGLTYNEQFF. In DNA form, the CDR3 reads TGTGCCAGCAGACCCGCGGGACTAACCTACAATGAGCAGTTCTTC.